This paragraph covers one T cell receptor beta chain sequence. Its specificity is unknown. The naive CD8 population came from CD45RO-negative cells selected for CCR7, without terminally differentiated effector memory CD45RA+ cells. These data belong to a study of shared clonotypes between healthy human individuals. Profiled with immunoSEQ multiplex PCR; TCRdb holds only in-frame clones, not every one. This table has some 2.1 million clones, about 95% appearing once. General study points: Approximately 4.9% of naive CD4 clonotypes were shared across four donors. When compared with the clonotypes that were shared by all four sorted-subset donors, the non-shared clonotypes turned out to have lower generation probabilities.

Per germline, CDR1 SEHNR and CDR2 FQNEAQ (reference sequence). The CDR3 sequence is 15 residues long. V was pared by 5 bases and J by 5 bases, with 19 bases between. This chain connects TRBV7-9 to TRBJ2-7; no reliable D call. The source of this sequence is a man younger than 35 in good health. Sample: naive CD8+ T cells sorted from blood. CDR3 residues: CASSDSSPQSHEQYF. DNA of the CDR3: TGTGCCAGCAGCGACTCCTCCCCCCAGTCCCACGAGCAGTACTTC.